This T cell receptor beta chain was profiled in a study of blood T cell repertoires in COVID-19. Using immunoSEQ multiplex PCR, the repertoire was profiled, and TCRdb retains in-frame clones only, with some absent. The sample contains about 50,000 clones, 80% to 90% of which appear only once. CDR3 length: 12 residues. Germline V CDR1 and CDR2: KGHDR, SFDVKD. Between the trimmed V and J ends, which lost 1 base and 7 bases, there was a span of 3 bases. Sequences were obtained from peripheral blood. The rearrangement joins TRBV24-1 to TRBJ2-2; D unresolved. This receptor was obtained from a man aged 45 to 65 with active COVID-19. CDR3 amino acids: CATSDFYGELFF. Written as DNA, the CDR3 is TGTGCCACCAGTGATTTTTACGGGGAGCTGTTTTTT.